This T cell receptor beta chain was obtained from a study of PD-1 blockade in classical Hodgkin lymphoma. This clone came up a few times. The antigen remains undetermined. General observations from the study: Some patients began nivolumab under 1 year after ASCT. These patients were excluded from later analyses. Significant TCR diversity gains by C4D1 occurred in CD4+ but not CD8+ cells.

This CDR3 contains 18 residues. V was shortened by 0 bases and J by 0 bases, with 16 bases between the two germline ends. Per germline, CDR1 SGDLS and CDR2 YYNGEE. The data were produced by immunoSEQ multiplex PCR, yet TCRdb's version contains in-frame clones alone and is incomplete. The sample consists of approximately 61,000 clones, 87% of them appearing once. The time point here: cycle 4 day 1 (C4D1), after about 6 weeks of nivolumab. Each patient relapsed following autologous stem cell transplantation, and prior brentuximab vedotin exposure differed. The sequence was collected from a human donor with classical Hodgkin lymphoma. The chain couples TRBV9 to TRBJ1-5; D is possibly TRBD1 (6 bases). Sample: peripheral blood mononuclear cells (PBMCs), taken before the fourth cycle of nivolumab. This CDR3 reads CASSVGGTQQYSNQPQHF. As DNA, the CDR3 is TGTGCCAGCAGCGTAGGCGGGACACAGCAGTATAGCAATCAGCCCCAGCATTTT.